The present entry profiles one T cell receptor (beta chain) with its context. TCRdb keeps only in-frame clones here, not all; method: immunoSEQ multiplex PCR. The data hold around 77,000 clones, with 75% to 95% observed a single time. These data originate in a study of T cell changes during pregnancy in multiple sclerosis. V gave up 5 bases and J gave up 4 bases; unmatched junction bases: 8. The CDR3 covers 15 residues. CDR1 and CDR2 from the germline V gene are MNHNY and SVGAGI (reference sequence). This TCR was sampled from a female donor in good health, enrolled as a control in a pregnancy study. The chain recombines TRBV6-6 with TRBJ2-1; TRBD1 aligns across 7 bases. Here the sequenced sample was peripheral blood, taken in the third trimester of pregnancy. The CDR3 loop is CASSPTGDGYNEQFF. The CDR3, as DNA: TGTGCCAGCAGTCCCACAGGGGACGGATACAATGAGCAGTTCTTC.